Reported below is one T cell receptor (beta chain). Its antigen target is currently unknown. One base away there is no much larger clone; base qualities are not given. This sample was included in a study of blood T cell repertoires in COVID-19 (dated by TCRdb to 2018 to 2020). About the study as a whole: Collaborator samples came from the United States, Italy and Spain and covered acute and convalescent phases of COVID-19. The repertoires were released in a freely available public database meant as a resource for research on the immune response to SARS-CoV-2. The dataset comprised deeply sampled blood TCRbeta repertoires from subjects exposed to, actively infected with, or recovered from COVID-19. Samples were obtained from the ongoing ImmuneRACE study (first 160 participants) and from roughly 1,300 subjects provided by 6 global collaborators. Where available, HLA class I and class II types were taken from metadata supplied by the sample provider and were not determined by assay-based typing. The prospective study material was composed of cDNA or gDNA derived from T cells, B-cell-depleted T cells, or PBMCs. The sample metadata nearly always contained a de-identified subject ID, COVID-19 status, age in years and sex.

The germline V gene (reference sequence) provides CDR1 LNHDA and CDR2 SQIVND. Reading from cysteine to phenylalanine, the CDR3 counts 15 amino acids. The sequence is cut down to CDR3 DNA, 45 bases in frame from base 1. V and J are trimmed by 5 bases and 4 bases, and the gene matches miss 9 bases of the junction. On the study overall, not on this receptor specifically: Clinical and demographic metadata were provided uncurated, with the amount varying by source and participant.

Each collaborating institution followed its own protocols to collect whole blood in K2EDTA tubes. For TCRbeta analysis, collaborators shipped samples as frozen whole blood, isolated PBMCs, or DNA extracted from either of those sample types. TCRbeta CDR3 regions were amplified from genomic DNA using the immunoSEQ Assay, a bias-controlled multiplex PCR. The published analysis was carried out like this. Within the assay, amplification of reference gene primers was used to estimate how many nucleated cells each sample contained. To quantify the absolute abundance of each unique TCRbeta CDR3 rearrangement, sequence reads were collapsed and filtered. For each sample, productive Simpson clonality was calculated as the square root of Simpson's diversity index over productive rearrangements. The clones in this table, taken by TCRdb from immuneACCESS, are in-frame only. Not every clone is retained; where verified, under half of the shortfall comes from an unresolved V gene, and the cause of the rest is unknown. Clone size and V and J calls were adopted from that table, with D and trimming inferred from the DNA. The sample yields about 53,000 clones; 80% to 90% were counted once. The ten largest make up roughly 2.5% of the sample.

The specimen was peripheral blood. This TCR came from a man older than 75 with acute or convalescent COVID-19. The chain is assembled from TRBV19 and TRBJ1-1; the central 8 bases match TRBD1. The CDR3 amino acid sequence is: CASSFSGGWGTEAFF. Here is the DNA: TGTGCCAGTAGTTTTTCAGGGGGCTGGGGCACTGAAGCTTTCTTT. Reference TRBV19 and TRBJ1-1 proteins supply the regions before and after the CDR3; the full variable domain is: DGGITQSPKYLFRKEGQNVTLSCEQNLNHDAMYWYRQDPGQGLRLIYYSQIVNDFQKGDIAEGYSVSREKKESFPLTVTSAQKNPTAFYLCASSFSGGWGTEAFFGQGTRLTVV.